This TCR beta chain appears in the sequencing data of a study of blood T cell repertoires in COVID-19. The overall study: There were acute and convalescent COVID-19 samples, and they came from the United States, Italy and Spain. T cells, B-cell-depleted T cells, or PBMCs supplied cDNA or gDNA.

This CDR3 comprises 11 residues. J lost 8 bases, V lost 6 bases, and 0 bases had no gene match. Germline-derived CDR1 and CDR2 are SGHNT and YENEEA. Per the original data handling: How many nucleated cells were present was estimated from reference gene primer amplification. Assay used: immunoSEQ multiplex PCR; TCRdb lists only in-frame clones, some missing. That table gives V, J and clone size, and the DNA gave D and trimming. The sample shows about 65,000 clones, roughly 92% of them seen only once. The material sequenced was peripheral blood. The TCR comes from a man in his 70s with active COVID-19. The rearrangement links TRBV11-3 to TRBJ1-4, with TRBD1 identical over 7 bases. CDR3 sequence (DNA): TGTGCCAGCAGGGGACAGGAAAAACTGTTTTTT. Translation: CASRGQEKLFF.